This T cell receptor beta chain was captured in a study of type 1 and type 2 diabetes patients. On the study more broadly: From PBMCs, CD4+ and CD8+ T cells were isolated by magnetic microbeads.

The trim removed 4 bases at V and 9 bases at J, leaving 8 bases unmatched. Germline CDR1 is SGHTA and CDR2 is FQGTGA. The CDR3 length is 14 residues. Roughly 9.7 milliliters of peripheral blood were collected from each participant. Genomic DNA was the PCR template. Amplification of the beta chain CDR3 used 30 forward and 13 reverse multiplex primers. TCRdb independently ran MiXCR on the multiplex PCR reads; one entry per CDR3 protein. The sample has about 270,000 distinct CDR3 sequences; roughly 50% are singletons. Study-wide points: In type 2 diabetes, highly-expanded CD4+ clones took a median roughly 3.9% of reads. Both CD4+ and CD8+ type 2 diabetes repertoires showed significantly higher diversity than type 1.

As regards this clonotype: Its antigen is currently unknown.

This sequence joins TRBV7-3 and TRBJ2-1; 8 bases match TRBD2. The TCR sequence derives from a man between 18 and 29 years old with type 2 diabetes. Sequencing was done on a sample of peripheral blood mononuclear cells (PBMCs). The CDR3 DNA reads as TGTGCCAGCAGCTCCAAGACTAGCGATACTGAGCAGTTCTTC. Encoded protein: CASSSKTSDTEQFF.